Presented here are 9 T cell receptor beta chains from one specimen sequenced in a study of beta chain features in type 1 diabetes. The isolated RNA, all of it, was reverse transcribed, so expressed TCRB transcripts were what got sequenced. Generated by immunoSEQ multiplex PCR, the TCRdb table keeps only in-frame clones and is missing some. The table has roughly 370,000 clones, approximately 15% seen once. The sequencing input was naive CD4+ T cells from blood. All receptors derive from a man aged 25-45 years in good health.

The J gene is TRBJ2-5, the V gene TRBV14; 10 bases agree with TRBD2. The ends lost 4 bases at V and 2 bases at J; junction bases unmatched: 7. The CDR3 is 16 residues long. The germline V gene has CDR1 SGHDN and CDR2 FVKESK. The CDR3 region has the DNA TGTGCCAGCAGCCCCGGTGTTAGCGGGAGGCAAGAGACCCAGTACTTC. Translating it yields CASSPGVSGRQETQYF.

The chain combines TRBV4-3 with TRBJ1-2; perhaps TRBD1 as D (5 bases). Germline CDR1 reads LGHNA; CDR2 reads YSLEER. The CDR3 has 16 residues. V was pared by 1 base and J by 4 bases, with 16 bases between. CDR3 region: CASSQGFEGPTYGYTF. The CDR3 DNA reads as TGCGCCAGCAGCCAAGGCTTCGAGGGGCCGACCTATGGCTACACCTTC.

The chain carries TRBV18 and TRBJ2-1; D is uncertain. The V gene's germline CDR1 is KGHSH and CDR2 LQKENI. The CDR3 totals 13 residues. Trimming shortened V by 6 bases and J by 10 bases, and 16 bases separated the two germline ends. The CDR3 protein is CASSTYIQREQFF. In nucleotides, the CDR3 is TGTGCCAGCTCCACTTACATTCAAAGAGAGCAGTTCTTC.

This chain joins TRBV29-1 and TRBJ2-7; a weak D match, TRBD2 (6 bases). Germline V gene sequence: CDR1 SQVTM, CDR2 ANQGSEA. This CDR3 contains 16 residues. CDR3 protein: CSGEDQEGAGSYEQYV. CDR3 nucleotide sequence: TGCAGCGGTGAAGATCAGGAGGGCGCGGGCTCCTACGAGCAGTACGTC.

J is TRBJ1-1 and V is TRBV29-1; D remains ambiguous. Germline lookup yields CDR1 SQVTM and CDR2 ANQGSEA. The CDR3 spans 13 residues. Trimming removed 5 bases from V and 1 base from J, with 11 bases in between. The CDR3: CSVNLSKNTEAFF. Here the CDR3 DNA reads TGCAGCGTTAACTTAAGCAAGAACACTGAAGCTTTCTTT.

The V gene is TRBV4-1, the J gene TRBJ2-3; D possibly corresponds to TRBD1 (5 bases). The ends were cut back, 0 bases at V and 4 bases at J, with 8 bases in the middle. The CDR3 contains 14 residues. The germline V gene encodes CDR1 MGHRA and CDR2 YSYEKL. CDR3 amino acids: CASSQETVSDTQYF. The CDR3 DNA is TGCGCCAGCAGCCAAGAGACAGTCTCAGATACGCAGTATTTT.

At least ten counts were recorded for this clone. The chain couples TRBV23-1 to TRBJ2-3; D is undetermined. TRBV23-1 is classed as an ORF, of uncertain function. The CDR3 totals 12 residues. V was trimmed by 0 bases and J by 6 bases, leaving 4 bases between them. The CDR3 DNA sequence: TGCGCCAGCAGTCAATCGGTTGATACGCAGTATTTT. Translation gives CASSQSVDTQYF.

This rearrangement joins TRBV9 to TRBJ1-2, with D perhaps matching TRBD1 (5 bases). This CDR3 contains 15 residues. CDR1 is SGDLS, CDR2 YYNGEE, per germline. Trimming stripped 0 bases from V and 4 bases from J, with 13 bases between. The CDR3 spells CASSVGAGLSYGYTF. CDR3 DNA: TGTGCCAGCAGCGTAGGGGCAGGGCTCTCCTATGGCTACACCTTC.

The sample holds a few counts of this clone. The chain couples TRBV21-1 to TRBJ2-7. TRBV21-1 is tagged as a pseudogene. The CDR3 contains 13 residues. Written as DNA, the CDR3 is TGTGCCAGCAGCAAAGCCCGGGGCTACGAGCAGTACGTC. Its protein is CASSKARGYEQYV.